Here is one T cell receptor (beta chain) with its context. Its antigen remains unidentified. The sample comes from a study of T cell responses to AZD1222 COVID-19 vaccine. Study-level findings and limits: All repertoire sampling was performed exclusively after the peak T cell response. Possibly, clonal diversity was underestimated; donors were largely white British and included more females.

Assay used: immunoSEQ multiplex PCR; TCRdb lists only in-frame clones, some missing. The sample yields about 150,000 clones, around 90% seen once. Deletions cut 5 bases from V and 4 bases from J, with 14 bases between. Per the germline V gene, CDR1 is SGHVS and CDR2 is FQNEAQ. CDR3 length equals 14 residues. Pooled together were second doses at about 4 or about 12 weeks. The specimen comprised peripheral blood, sampled 28 days after the second AZD1222 dose. The clonotype originates from an adult who received the AZD1222 COVID-19 vaccine. The J gene is TRBJ2-5, the V gene TRBV7-8; D remains ambiguous. The CDR3 bases are TGTGCCAGCAGCCCAAATCGGGCTCGAGAGACCCAGTACTTC. Translation gives CASSPNRARETQYF.